The 10 T cell receptor beta chains below all came from one sample that was sequenced in a study of shared clonotypes between healthy human individuals. The data were produced by immunoSEQ multiplex PCR, yet TCRdb's version contains in-frame clones alone and is incomplete. The sample shows just under 350,000 clones, about 70% of them seen only once. The sample taken for sequencing was memory CD4+ T cells sorted from blood. Stated subset: CD45RA-negative fraction. Source of these receptors: a man aged 25-45 years in good health.

The V call is TRBV2, the J call TRBJ2-1; 16 bases line up with TRBD2. CDR3 length equals 15 residues. CDR1 SNHLY and CDR2 FYNNEI come from the germline V gene. Germline trimming cut 4 bases from V and 10 bases from J; bases unmatched to any gene: 4. CDR3 DNA: TGTGCCAGCAGTGCCGGGACTAGCGGGAGGGGGGAGCAGTTCTTC. Amino acid sequence: CASSAGTSGRGEQFF.

The chain combines TRBV11-2 with TRBJ2-1; 9 bases line up with TRBD1. CDR3 length equals 16 residues. J gave up 1 base and V 6 bases, and 7 bases lay outside the gene matches. The germline CDR1 and CDR2 sequences are SGHAT and FQNNGV. This chain's CDR3 is CASRPAGTGSYNEQFF. The CDR3 DNA follows: TGTGCCAGCAGGCCTGCTGGGACAGGGTCCTACAATGAGCAGTTCTTC. The full variable domain, in which reference TRBV11-2 and TRBJ2-1 provide the parts outside the CDR3, is EAGVAQSPRYKIIEKRQSVAFWCNPISGHATLYWYQQILGQGPKLLIQFQNNGVVDDSQLPKDRFSAERLKGVDSTLKIQPAKLEDSAVYLCASRPAGTGSYNEQFFGPGTRLTVL.

This clone was picked up many times. The chain uses TRBV15 and TRBJ2-7; D may correspond to TRBD1 or TRBD2 (5 bases each). Trimming cost V 0 bases and J 6 bases, with 9 bases left between them. The germline CDR1 and CDR2 sequences are LNHNV and YYDKDF (reference sequence). The CDR3 is made up of 13 amino acids. CDR3: CATSRDKGSEQYF. In DNA form, the CDR3 reads TGTGCCACCAGCAGAGATAAGGGGAGCGAGCAGTACTTC.

In its sample, this clone was seen a few times. The J gene is TRBJ2-1, the V gene TRBV19; D is unresolved. There are 15 residues in the CDR3. V was trimmed by 7 bases and J by 0 bases, leaving 13 bases between them. Germline-derived CDR1 and CDR2 are LNHDA and SQIVND (reference sequence). Written as DNA, the CDR3 is TGTGCCAGTAAAACGGACCGAAGCTCCTACAATGAGCAGTTCTTC. It codes for CASKTDRSSYNEQFF.

Notes on this clone: At one of its ends the junction is not consistent with the germline gene, which may arise from a read error. This chain connects TRBV28 to TRBJ1-5; no clear D gene. CDR1 and CDR2 from the germline V gene are MDHEN and SYDVKM. The CDR3 consists of 11 residues. This CDR3 reads CASSTPGRYYF. CDR3 sequence (DNA): TGTGCCAGCAGCACACCGGGCCGATATTACTTT.

In this sample, this clone turned up once. The V gene is TRBV11-2, the J gene TRBJ2-2; D is unresolved. The CDR3 totals 14 residues. V shed 1 base and J shed 4 bases, with 7 bases lying between them. The V gene's germline CDR1 is SGHAT and CDR2 FQNNGV. Written as DNA, the CDR3 is TGTGCCAGCAGCTTAGGTTTCGGCACCGGGGAGCTGTTTTTT. This encodes CASSLGFGTGELFF.

The V and J genes are TRBV5-4 and TRBJ1-1; D not resolved. The V end was cut by 2 bases, the J end by 3 bases, with 14 bases between. The CDR3 length is 15 residues. The V gene's germline CDR1 is SGHNT and CDR2 YYREEE (reference sequence). This CDR3 reads CASSLVRLTDTEAFF. The DNA for the CDR3 is TGTGCCAGCAGCTTAGTCCGTTTAACCGACACTGAAGCTTTCTTT.

The V gene is TRBV7-2, the J gene TRBJ2-2, with TRBD1 as a possible D gene (6 bases). Trimming left V 5 bases short and J 1 base short, with 20 bases between. The CDR3 runs 18 residues. The germline V gene encodes CDR1 SGHTA and CDR2 FQGNSA. The CDR3 nucleotides read TGTGCCAGCAGCCCCATCGGAGGTGGACAGCTGAACACCGGGGAGCTGTTTTTT. Its translation: CASSPIGGGQLNTGELFF.

This clone was seen many times. This sequence joins TRBV6-6 and TRBJ2-3; 10 bases are a match to TRBD2. Losses at the gene ends were 5 bases for V and 7 bases for J; bases not matched to a gene: 12. From germline, CDR1 is MNHNY and CDR2 SVGAGI (reference sequence). The CDR3 has 16 amino acids. CDR3 sequence (DNA): TGTGCCAGCAGTAGAACCCTAGCGGGAGTATGGAATACGCAGTATTTT. Protein: CASSRTLAGVWNTQYF.

The chain couples TRBV6-1 to TRBJ1-1; D unclear. Germline CDR1 reads MNHNS; CDR2 reads SASEGT. The V and J ends lost 6 bases and 4 bases respectively, with 18 bases between them. The CDR3 contains 15 residues. In DNA, the CDR3 is TGTGCCAGCAGGAGGTCATTTCAGCAAGGCACTGAAGCTTTCTTT. Protein sequence: CASRRSFQQGTEAFF.